A selection of T cell receptor beta chains follows, all from one sample in a study of T cell responses to AZD1222 COVID-19 vaccine. The data were produced by immunoSEQ multiplex PCR, yet TCRdb's version contains in-frame clones alone and is incomplete. The table lists roughly 150,000 clones, around 88% of them singletons. The input for sequencing was peripheral blood, taken on day 0 of AZD1222 vaccination. These receptors were collected from an adult in good health. CDR3s leave out the opening cysteine and the closing phenylalanine or tryptophan.

>TRBJ2-5|TRBV29-1
SVTFPQETQY
>TRBJ2-2|TRBV7-2
ASSDAGLPNTGELF
>TRBJ2-2|TRBV27
ASSFGDSKRTGELF
>TRBJ2-7|TRBV23-1
ASSQLDRPPSYEQY
>TRBJ1-1|TRBV10-3
AIRGGTTRQNGNTEAF
>TRBJ1-2|TRBV12-3/TRBV12-4
ASSGTGNGYT
>TRBJ1-1|TRBV19
ASSTQFLGGTEAF
>TRBJ1-1|TRBV30
AWALGHTEAF
>TRBJ2-1|TRBV12-3/TRBV12-4
ASSWRTLGEQF
>TRBJ2-5|TRBV18
ASSRAGTGMETQY
>TRBJ2-7|TRBV6-6
ASSLGGPSTYEQY
>TRBJ1-1|TRBV14
ASSRLQGTEAF
>TRBJ2-2|TRBV29-1
SVVGLAGTGELF
>TRBJ2-1|TRBV6-2/TRBV6-3
ASSSRHRGYNEQF
>TRBJ1-3|TRBV18
ASSPSGGVGGNTIY
>TRBJ2-5|TRBV7-9
ASSSRLAGSQETQY
>TRBJ1-3|TRBV27
ASNPSGGNTIY
>TRBJ2-7|TRBV7-2
ASSLAPGSSSYEQY
>TRBJ1-5|TRBV9
ASSPGGTASNQPQH
>TRBJ1-2|TRBV7-8
ASSSSGKIGRDYGYT
>TRBJ2-7|TRBV7-8
ASSGNTGFGAYEQY
>TRBJ2-4|TRBV27
ASMGVLDLAKNIQY